This T cell receptor beta chain was captured in a study of CDR3 diversity in severe acne. TCRdb analysed the PCR reads with MiXCR anew, one entry per CDR3 protein. The repertoire holds about 86,000 distinct CDR3 sequences, with 51% as singletons. Turning to this clonotype: The CDR3 ends on some other residue instead of the conserved phenylalanine or tryptophan, so this is likely a read error.

The CDR3 extends over 13 amino acids. Germline CDR1 and CDR2: LGHDT and YNNKEL (reference sequence). This TCR was recovered from a male donor in good health, without acne. The chain joins TRBV3-1 to TRBJ2-5, with D possibly called TRBD1 or TRBD2 (6 bases each). The sequenced material came from blood. The CDR3 is CAGSHGGRETQYS. CDR3 nucleotide sequence: TGTGCCGGCAGCCATGGGGGGCGCGAGACCCAGTACTCC.